The rows below give T cell receptor beta chains drawn from one sample of a study of blood T cells in healthy people across ages. TCRdb independently ran MiXCR on the 5' RACE reads; one entry per CDR3 protein. In the table there are about 650,000 distinct CDR3 sequences, about 32% of which are singletons. The source material was blood. The receptor set was obtained from a woman aged 80 or older in good health. The CDR3 runs from the conserved cysteine through the conserved F or W. Each record gives: V gene, J gene, D gene, clone size, CDR3 DNA, CDR3 protein. The D gene is left open where the match is weak. Where a row states a size, it is once, few, many or the class of an expanded clone; other rows omit it.

TRBV2	TRBJ2-3	TRBD2	many	TGTGCCAGCAGAGCAGGACTAGCGGGCTTCACAGATACGCAGTATTTT	CASRAGLAGFTDTQYF
TRBV20-1	TRBJ2-5	NA	many	TGCAGTGCCACGGGACTGGAGGAGGAGACCCAGTACTTC	CSATGLEEETQYF
TRBV2	TRBJ1-1	TRBD1	once	TGTGCAAGCAGGCAGGGGGTAAAGAACACTGAAGCTTTCTTT	CASRQGVKNTEAFF
TRBV6-6	TRBJ2-7	NA	many	TGTGCCAGCAGTTACTCGGACTTGGGCTTAGACTACGAGCAGTACTTC	CASSYSDLGLDYEQYF
TRBV29-1	TRBJ2-7	TRBD1	many	TGCAGCGTCGGACAGGGAATCTACGAGCAGTACTTC	CSVGQGIYEQYF
TRBV5-5	TRBJ2-5	NA	NA	TGTGCCAGCAGTCGGCAGACCGGCAATGAGCAGTACTTC	CASSRQTGNEQYF
TRBV7-8	TRBJ1-5	NA	NA	TGTGCCAGCAGCTTAGTCGGGGGGCGTATAAGCAATCAGCCCCAGCATTTT	CASSLVGGRISNQPQHF
TRBV9	TRBJ2-7	TRBD1	many	TGTGCCAGCAGCGTGGACGGGACAGGGGCCTACGAGCAGTACTTC	CASSVDGTGAYEQYF
TRBV20-1	TRBJ2-3	NA	many	TGCAGTGCCCCGGGCACAGCCCTAGATACGCAGTATTTT	CSAPGTALDTQYF
TRBV11-3	TRBJ2-3	TRBD1	few	TGTGCCAGCAGCTTTGGACAGGGAGGTGGCACAGATACGCAGTATTTT	CASSFGQGGGTDTQYF
TRBV5-1	TRBJ2-7	NA	NA	TGCGCCAGCAGCCTTAGCGGAGGTTACAATGAGCAGTACTTC	CASSLSGGYNEQYF
TRBV4-3	TRBJ2-7	NA	medium-sized	TGCGCCAGCAGCCAAGAGACCCAGGTGTGGGGGGTCGGGGACCCCTACGAGCAGTACTTC	CASSQETQVWGVGDPYEQYF
TRBV7-8	TRBJ2-7	NA	many	TGTGCCAGCAGCTTAGACGGCGGGGCCTACGAGCAGTACTTC	CASSLDGGAYEQYF
TRBV7-2	TRBJ1-4	NA	many	TGTGCCAGCAGCCGAGGGGGGCAGGGGTCGTCTAATGAAAAACTGTTTTTT	CASSRGGQGSSNEKLFF
TRBV20-1	TRBJ1-1	NA	NA	TGCAGTGCCAGCCAGGGTCTGACTGAAGCTTTCTTT	CSASQGLTEAFF
TRBV20-1	TRBJ1-4	NA	NA	TGCAGTGCTAGAGAGGCAGAAAAACTGTTTTTT	CSAREAEKLFF
TRBV6-5	TRBJ1-1	NA	NA	TGTGCCAGCAGATACAGGGATATGAACACTGAAGCTTTCTTT	CASRYRDMNTEAFF
TRBV2	TRBJ2-7	NA	many	TGTGCCAGCCAACCTGGGGGCAGGGCCTACGAGCAGTACTTC	CASQPGGRAYEQYF
TRBV28	TRBJ1-1	NA	once	TGTGCCAGCAGTCCCACCAGGGAGAACACTGAAGCTTTCTTT	CASSPTRENTEAFF
TRBV9	TRBJ1-1	NA	many	TGTGCCAGCAGCCCGCAGGGGCTGAACACTGAAGCTTTCTTT	CASSPQGLNTEAFF
TRBV18	TRBJ2-4	TRBD2	NA	TGTGCCAGCTCACCTTCCTTTAGGAGCGGGAGTGAGAATGAGCAGTACTTC	CASSPSFRSGSENEQYF
TRBV7-3	TRBJ1-1	TRBD1	few	TGTGCCAGCAGCTCAGTCGGGACAGGGGGCGGGATGAACACTGAAGCTTTCTTT	CASSSVGTGGGMNTEAFF
TRBV20-1	TRBJ2-7	TRBD2	few	TGCAGTGCCCTAGCGGGGGAAGTCGACATTTACAATGAGCAGTACTTC	CSALAGEVDIYNEQYF
TRBV10-3	TRBJ2-1	TRBD1	many	TGTGCCACCACAGGGGGCTCCTACAATGAGCAGTTCTTC	CATTGGSYNEQFF
TRBV5-1	TRBJ2-7	NA	NA	TGCGCCAGCAGCCCTGAAAGTGTGCCAGGCTGGGAAGAGCAGTACTTC	CASSPESVPGWEEQYF
TRBV28	TRBJ1-5	TRBD1	many	TGTGCCAGCAGCTCCAGGGGGCCTGGGAGGCCCCAGCATTTT	CASSSRGPGRPQHF
TRBV5-1	TRBJ2-3	TRBD1	few	TGCGCCAGCAGCCGGACAGGGGGCACAAATACGCAGTATTTT	CASSRTGGTNTQYF
TRBV7-2	TRBJ2-1	TRBD2	few	TGTGCCAGCAGCTTACTAGCGGGGGGGTTTAATGAGCAGTTCTTC	CASSLLAGGFNEQFF
TRBV20-1	TRBJ2-2	TRBD2	NA	TGCAGTGCTAGAGCCCCGGGACTAGCGGGAGCCGGGGAGCTGTTTTTT	CSARAPGLAGAGELFF
TRBV27	TRBJ2-7	TRBD1	few	TGTGCCAGCAGTTTTTTGGACAGGGCTGGGTACGAGCAGTACTTC	CASSFLDRAGYEQYF
TRBV11-2	TRBJ2-6	TRBD2	many	TGTGCCAGCAGCCCTATAGCGGGGGGCTCTGGGGCCAACGTCCTGACTTTC	CASSPIAGGSGANVLTF
TRBV2	TRBJ1-6	NA	NA	TGTGCCAGCACGACGAGCTCCTATAATTCACCCCTCCACTTT	CASTTSSYNSPLHF
TRBV7-2	TRBJ1-2	NA	NA	TGTGCCAGCAGCCCAAGGGGGGACCGCTATGGCTACACCTTC	CASSPRGDRYGYTF
TRBV7-9	TRBJ1-1	NA	many	TGTGCCAGCACCCCCGGAGCGGGGAACACTGAAGCTTTCTTT	CASTPGAGNTEAFF
TRBV6-5	TRBJ1-2	NA	many	TGTGCCAGCAGGCCCCAGGCTTCACCTTATGGCTACACCTTC	CASRPQASPYGYTF
TRBV29-1	TRBJ1-2	TRBD1	many	TGCAGCGTTGAAAAGGGGACAGGTTATGGCTACACCTTC	CSVEKGTGYGYTF
TRBV27	TRBJ2-5	NA	NA	TGTGCCAGCAGTTTATCGAACGCCTTCGGAGAGACCCAGTACTTC	CASSLSNAFGETQYF
TRBV6-4	TRBJ2-7	TRBD1	many	TGTGCCAGCAGTGGGGCCCGGGACAGTACTAACCTGAGCTCCTACGAGCAGTACTTC	CASSGARDSTNLSSYEQYF
TRBV5-6	TRBJ2-7	TRBD1	few	TGTGCCAGCAGCTCACTAGATGGGACAGGGGGCGTCTCTTACAATGAGCAGTACTTC	CASSSLDGTGGVSYNEQYF
TRBV7-2	TRBJ2-5	TRBD1	once	TGTGCCAGCAGCTTAGCCCCGGACAGGGTCGGTAGGGATGAGCAGTACTTC	CASSLAPDRVGRDEQYF
TRBV7-2	TRBJ2-4	TRBD1	many	TGTGCCAGCAGCTTAGTAGGGACAGGGGGCGGAAACATTCAGTACTTC	CASSLVGTGGGNIQYF
TRBV7-2	TRBJ1-1	NA	once	TGTGCCAGCAGCTTACGTGTTGATGGCTACATGAACACTGAAGCTTTCTTT	CASSLRVDGYMNTEAFF
TRBV6-2/TRBV6-3	TRBJ1-5	NA	many	TGTGCCAGCAGCGACAGGTTTCATCAGCCCCAGCATTTT	CASSDRFHQPQHF
TRBV29-1	TRBJ1-2	NA	many	TGCAGCGTCTATTCTGATGGCTACACCTTC	CSVYSDGYTF
TRBV27	TRBJ2-1	TRBD1	many	TGTGCCAGCAGTTTATTGACAGGGGCGTTTTTCCCTGAGCAGTTCTTC	CASSLLTGAFFPEQFF
TRBV29-1	TRBJ1-5	NA	NA	TGCAGCGTTGGGCTTTCAGGTGGGGGCAATCAGCCCCAGCATTTT	CSVGLSGGGNQPQHF
TRBV7-2	TRBJ2-5	NA	many	TGTGCCAGCAGCCTACACCCTGGCAGGGGAAAAGAGACCCAGTACTTC	CASSLHPGRGKETQYF
TRBV7-9	TRBJ2-1	NA	once	TGTGCCAGCAGCTTAGCCCGGGGCAGGTGGGGAGACAATGAGCAGTTCTTC	CASSLARGRWGDNEQFF
TRBV6-2/TRBV6-3	TRBJ2-5	NA	many	TGTGCCGTTGGGGGGGCGGAGACCCAGTACTTC	CAVGGAETQYF
TRBV12-3/TRBV12-4	TRBJ2-3	NA	many	TGTGCCAGCAGTCCGCAGCTAAATACGCAGTATTTT	CASSPQLNTQYF
TRBV2	TRBJ2-1	TRBD1	few	TGTGCCAGCAGTGAAGGGACAGGGCCCTACAATGAGCAGTTCTTC	CASSEGTGPYNEQFF
TRBV18	TRBJ2-1	NA	many	TGTGCCAGCTCACTCATGGACCTCTCCTACAATGAGCAGTTCTTC	CASSLMDLSYNEQFF
TRBV7-2	TRBJ1-1	TRBD1	many	TGTGCCAGCAGCCCCGGGACAGGGGAGGTAGCTTTCTTT	CASSPGTGEVAFF